This passage covers 6 T cell receptor beta chains from one sample sequenced in a study of T cell responses to AZD1222 COVID-19 vaccine. Assay used: immunoSEQ multiplex PCR; TCRdb lists only in-frame clones, some missing. The top ten clones hold just under 3% of a sample with roughly 120,000 clones, more than 85% of them seen once. Sequences were derived from peripheral blood, sampled on day 0 of AZD1222 vaccination. The origin of the receptors is an adult in good health.

The chain uses TRBV27 and TRBJ2-2; no clear D. This CDR3 contains 12 residues. The V end was cut by 6 bases, the J end by 4 bases, with 6 bases between. Germline V gene lookup returns CDR1 MNHEY and CDR2 SMNVEV (reference sequence). For the CDR3, the DNA is TGTGCCAGCAGGCAGACCACCGGGGAGCTGTTTTTT. Translating gives CASRQTTGELFF.

The rearrangement uses TRBV7-2 and TRBJ1-1; D remains unclear. The germline CDR1 and CDR2 sequences are SGHTA and FQGNSA. The CDR3 loop spans 14 amino acids. V was clipped by 3 bases and J by 5 bases, with 13 bases between them. The CDR3 here is CASSFPSGRTEAFF. CDR3 nucleotide sequence: TGTGCCAGCAGCTTCCCCTCGGGTCGGACTGAAGCTTTCTTT.

This clone was detected only a few times. The chain has TRBV27 and TRBJ2-1, with 7 bases fitting TRBD2. Germline CDR1 MNHEY, CDR2 SMNVEV (reference sequence). The length of the CDR3 is 17 residues. Losses at the gene ends were 0 bases for V and 5 bases for J; bases not matched to a gene: 10. CDR3 protein: CASSLSLRTSRHNEQFF. The CDR3 DNA reads TGTGCCAGCAGTTTATCGCTCCGGACTAGTAGGCACAATGAGCAGTTCTTC.

The chain is built from TRBV27 and TRBJ2-7; either TRBD1 or TRBD2 may supply D (5 bases each). The CDR3 totals 15 residues. Trimming cost V 6 bases and J 7 bases, with 22 bases left between them. Germline V gene sequence: CDR1 MNHEY, CDR2 SMNVEV (reference sequence). The CDR3 is CASSPSQGRSREQYF. The CDR3 nucleotides are TGTGCCAGCAGCCCTTCGCAGGGACGGTCGAGGGAGCAGTACTTC.

The gene calls are TRBV11-2 and TRBJ2-2; D remains unclear. Trimming took off 1 base at V and 4 bases at J, with 16 bases between the two ends. CDR3 size: 17 residues. CDR1 and CDR2 (germline): SGHAT, FQNNGV. CDR3 residues: CASSLGLPWAGTGELFF. DNA for the CDR3: TGTGCCAGCAGCTTAGGTCTTCCTTGGGCAGGCACCGGGGAGCTGTTTTTT. Full variable domain (rest looked up from reference TRBV11-2 and TRBJ2-2): EAGVAQSPRYKIIEKRQSVAFWCNPISGHATLYWYQQILGQGPKLLIQFQNNGVVDDSQLPKDRFSAERLKGVDSTLKIQPAKLEDSAVYLCASSLGLPWAGTGELFFGEGSRLTVL.

The sample holds one count of this clone. V gene TRBV19 combines with J gene TRBJ2-3; 8 bases are a match to TRBD2. The V gene end was trimmed by 3 bases and the J gene end by 1 base; junction bases not matched to a gene: 3. There are 15 residues in the CDR3. Looked up from germline, CDR1 is LNHDA and CDR2 is SQIVND (reference sequence). The CDR3 spells CASSMGLVGTDTQYF. The CDR3 bases are TGTGCCAGTAGTATGGGACTAGTGGGCACAGATACGCAGTATTTT.